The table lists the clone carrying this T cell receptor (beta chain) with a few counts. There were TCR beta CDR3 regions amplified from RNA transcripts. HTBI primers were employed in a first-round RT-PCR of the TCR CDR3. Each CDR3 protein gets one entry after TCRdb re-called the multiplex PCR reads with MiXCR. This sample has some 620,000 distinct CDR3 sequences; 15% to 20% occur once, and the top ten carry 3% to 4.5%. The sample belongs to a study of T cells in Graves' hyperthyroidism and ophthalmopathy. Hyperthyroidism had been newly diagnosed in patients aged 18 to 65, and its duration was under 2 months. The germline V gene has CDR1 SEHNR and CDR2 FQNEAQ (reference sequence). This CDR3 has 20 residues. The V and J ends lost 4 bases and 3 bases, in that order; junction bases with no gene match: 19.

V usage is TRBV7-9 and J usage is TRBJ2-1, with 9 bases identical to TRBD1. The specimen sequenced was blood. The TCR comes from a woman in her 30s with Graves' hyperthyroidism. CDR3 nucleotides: TGTGCCAGCAGCTCACCCGGGACAGGGTGGCCTAGCGGTAGCTACAATGAGCAGTTCTTC. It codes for CASSSPGTGWPSGSYNEQFF.